Listed below are T cell receptor beta chains from one sample, sequenced in a study of persistence of HIV-infected CD4 T cells. Libraries were prepared by immunoSEQ multiplex PCR; TCRdb keeps only in-frame clonotypes and omits some of them. The profile shows tens of thousands of clones, about 81% of them singletons. These receptors have no identified antigens. The sequencing used CD4+ T cells sorted from PBMCs after roughly 18-hour stimulation, collected from a patient who received antiretroviral therapy. The receptors derive from an adult woman with HIV who was CMV-seropositive. Each CDR3 is given with its conserved first and last residue. A D gene is named only where the DNA matches it firmly. The size field is filled for only some rows; it gives once, few, many or a size class.

v_call	j_call	clone_size	d_call	cdr3_nt	cdr3_aa
TRBV11-3	TRBJ1-1	once	NA	TGTGCCAGCAGCTTGGGGCAGGGTTCAGGGAACACTGAAGCTTTCTTT	CASSLGQGSGNTEAFF
TRBV19	TRBJ2-3	NA	NA	TGTGCCAGTAGTAACCGGGACGCTACAGATACGCAGTATTTT	CASSNRDATDTQYF
TRBV11-3	TRBJ2-1	NA	TRBD2	TGTGCCAGCAGCTCCTCCCGAGCGGGGGGGGATTTCAATGAGCAGTTCTTC	CASSSSRAGGDFNEQFF
TRBV7-9	TRBJ2-1	few	NA	TGTGCCAGCAGCCCGACAGAAAATGAGCAGTTCTTC	CASSPTENEQFF
TRBV5-1	TRBJ1-1	NA	NA	TGCGCCAGCAGCTTGGCCGTCGTGGCGGGAGGGGGTGAAGCTTTCTTT	CASSLAVVAGGGEAFF
TRBV7-9	TRBJ2-1	NA	TRBD1	TGTGCCAGCAGCGGGCAGGGGGCTGAGCAGTTCTTC	CASSGQGAEQFF
TRBV7-9	TRBJ1-1	NA	NA	TGTGCCAGCAGCTCTGGACAGTGGAACACTGAAGCTTTCTTT	CASSSGQWNTEAFF
TRBV5-5	TRBJ2-7	NA	TRBD1	TGTGCCAGCACCCTGGACAGGACCCCGCGGGAGCAGTACTTC	CASTLDRTPREQYF
TRBV15	TRBJ1-6	NA	NA	TGTGCCACCAGCAGAGATCAAGGAGCAGAGGTGTTCTATAATTCACCCCTCCACTTT	CATSRDQGAEVFYNSPLHF
TRBV18	TRBJ2-1	NA	TRBD1	TGTGCCAGCTCCCCGGGACAGGGGTACGGGGAGCAGTTCTTC	CASSPGQGYGEQFF
TRBV6-4	TRBJ1-2	NA	NA	TGTGCCAGCAGTGTAAAACAGGGTACAAGCTATGGCTACACCTTC	CASSVKQGTSYGYTF
TRBV19	TRBJ1-5	NA	TRBD1	TGTGCCAGTAGGGACAGGGGGGGTCAGCCCCAGCATTTT	CASRDRGGQPQHF
TRBV29-1	TRBJ1-1	NA	NA	TGCAGCGCCGTATTGAGTGGGAACACTGAAGCTTTCTTT	CSAVLSGNTEAFF
TRBV27	TRBJ1-5	NA	TRBD1	TGTGCCAGCAGTCCTAACAGGGGGCTTCAGCCCCAGCATTTT	CASSPNRGLQPQHF
TRBV5-5	TRBJ2-7	NA	TRBD1	TGTGCCATCCCAGGGGGCGTAAAATCCTACGAGCAGTACTTC	CAIPGGVKSYEQYF
TRBV2	TRBJ1-1	NA	NA	TGTGCCAGAAGAGGGGGGAACACTGAAGCTTTCTTT	CARRGGNTEAFF
TRBV3-1/TRBV3-2	TRBJ1-5	NA	NA	TGTGCCAGCAGCCAAGATGCGGGGGCGCAGAATCAGCCCCAGCATTTT	CASSQDAGAQNQPQHF
TRBV6-2/TRBV6-3	TRBJ1-2	NA	TRBD1	TGTGCCAGCAGTTCCTTCAGTGGAGGGGGCGACTTCTATGGCTACACCTTC	CASSSFSGGGDFYGYTF
TRBV19	TRBJ2-1	NA	NA	TGTGCCAGTAGTACGTTGGGGTTCAACAATGAGCAGTTCTTC	CASSTLGFNNEQFF
TRBV6-5	TRBJ1-2	NA	TRBD1	TGTGCCAGCAGCCCCCGACAGGGGGGCTATGGCTACACCTTC	CASSPRQGGYGYTF
TRBV25-1	TRBJ1-1	NA	NA	TGTGCCAGCACCGGGGCACGATCGAACACTGAAGCTTTCTTT	CASTGARSNTEAFF
TRBV29-1	TRBJ1-1	NA	NA	TGCAGCGTTTCTAACGGGTGGACTGAAGCTTTCTTT	CSVSNGWTEAFF
TRBV5-5	TRBJ2-3	NA	NA	TGTGCCAGCAGCTCAGATGCGACGGTCGATACGCAGTATTTT	CASSSDATVDTQYF
TRBV18	TRBJ1-2	few	NA	TGTGCCAGCTCACCAAAACAGGGAGACTATGGCTACACCTTC	CASSPKQGDYGYTF